This T cell receptor (beta chain) was sequenced in a study of CD8 T cells in ankylosing spondylitis. MiXCR was run by TCRdb on the 5' RACE reads, yielding one entry per CDR3 protein. The table includes 200,000 to 300,000 distinct CDR3 sequences, 10% to 13% detected once. Sequenced input: blood, either unsorted or a sorted T cell fraction (not recorded which). The sequence came from a male donor with ankylosing spondylitis or in good health (not recorded which).

CDR3 residues: CASSVRGIPTNEQYF. As DNA, the CDR3 is TGTGCCAGCAGCGTCAGGGGTATACCAACGAACGAGCAGTACTTC. This sequence joins TRBV7-2 and TRBJ2-7, with D perhaps TRBD1 (6 bases). Germline assignment: CDR1 SGHTA and CDR2 FQGNSA. The V end was cut by 5 bases, the J end by 5 bases, with 19 bases between. CDR3 size: 15 residues.